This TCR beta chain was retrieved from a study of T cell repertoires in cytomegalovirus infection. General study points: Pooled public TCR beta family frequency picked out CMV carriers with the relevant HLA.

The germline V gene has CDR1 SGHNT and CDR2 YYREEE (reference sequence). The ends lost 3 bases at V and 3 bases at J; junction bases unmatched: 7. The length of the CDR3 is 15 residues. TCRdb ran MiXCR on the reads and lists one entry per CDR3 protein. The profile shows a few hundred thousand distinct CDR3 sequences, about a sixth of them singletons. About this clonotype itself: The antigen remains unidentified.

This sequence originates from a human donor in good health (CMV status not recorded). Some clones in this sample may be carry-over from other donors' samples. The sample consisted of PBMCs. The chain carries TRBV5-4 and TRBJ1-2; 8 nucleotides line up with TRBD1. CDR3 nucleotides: TGTGCCAGCAGCTCGCGACAGGGGTGGTACTATGGCTACACCTTC. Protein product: CASSSRQGWYYGYTF.